The rows below give T cell receptor beta chains drawn from one sample of a study of a mutant IDH1 vaccine in newly diagnosed glioma. The repertoire was sequenced with immunoSEQ multiplex PCR; TCRdb's copy has only in-frame clones and lacks some. This sample has about 65,000 clones, with approximately 81% found just once. These receptors have no known antigen. Sequencing used PBMCs, obtained from a glioma patient whose treatment included an IDH1 peptide vaccine. Every receptor here comes from a man aged 25 to 45 with glioma. CDR3s leave out the opening cysteine and the closing phenylalanine or tryptophan. Fields, in order: J gene, D gene, CDR3 length, V gene, CDR3 protein. A D gene is named only where the DNA matches it firmly.

>TRBJ1-6|.|9|TRBV7-8
ASSQDSILH
>TRBJ1-2|.|11|TRBV5-4
ASTRGGFTDYT
>TRBJ2-6|TRBD1|13|TRBV28
ASRPNRGLANVLT
>TRBJ2-1|.|13|TRBV29-1
SVGMGPSSYNEQF
>TRBJ2-3|.|11|TRBV5-1
ASSRERTDTQY
>TRBJ2-7|.|9|TRBV11-2
ASPSQEEQY
>TRBJ1-2|.|13|TRBV19
ASTATQGAHYGYT
>TRBJ1-1|TRBD1|12|TRBV6-5
ASSRDRTNTEAF
>TRBJ1-3|.|15|TRBV7-6
ASSLTGLGFSGNTIY
>TRBJ1-1|.|11|TRBV5-1
ASSGQRTGEAF
>TRBJ1-6|.|13|TRBV27
ASSLSAGHNSPLH
>TRBJ1-2|.|12|TRBV28
ASSLDDRPNGYT
>TRBJ1-1|TRBD1|14|TRBV2
ASRPDRGRLGTEAF
>TRBJ2-2|.|13|TRBV6-5
ASNRKVSNTGELF
>TRBJ1-2|.|9|TRBV20-1
SASGAYGYT
>TRBJ2-3|.|13|TRBV6-4
ASSDTGSSTDTQY
>TRBJ1-5|.|12|TRBV7-8
ASSVKGGDQPQH
>TRBJ1-3|.|12|TRBV6-5
ASSWGAPGNTIY
>TRBJ2-1|.|10|TRBV11-2
ASSLAPGTPF
>TRBJ2-7|TRBD1|12|TRBV4-1
ASRRQGRSYEQY
>TRBJ2-1|TRBD2|10|TRBV29-1
RVSGLDNEQF
>TRBJ2-3|.|12|TRBV6-1
ASRRTASTDTQY
>TRBJ1-6|.|13|TRBV7-2
ASSPRGAGNSPLH
>TRBJ2-7|.|9|TRBV20-1
SARDYYEQY
>TRBJ1-5|TRBD1|15|TRBV4-1
ASSQPTGGLRNQPQH
>TRBJ2-2|.|16|TRBV18
ASSPLQSGDQNTGELF
>TRBJ2-7|TRBD2|13|TRBV4-1
ASSRPGTTSFAQY
>TRBJ2-7|.|11|TRBV4-1
ASSLRETYEQY
>TRBJ1-1|TRBD1|14|TRBV4-1
ASSQDQSGGAVYAF
>TRBJ2-7|.|10|TRBV6-5
ASMKGVGEQY
>TRBJ1-4|.|15|TRBV4-1
ASSQDGGQQENEKLF
>TRBJ1-5|.|14|TRBV10-2
ASSGTVLTRGEPQH
>TRBJ2-1|.|10|TRBV6-1
ASLGPYNEQF
>TRBJ2-3|TRBD2|12|TRBV19
ASSRSGGADTQY
>TRBJ2-7|.|12|TRBV7-9
ASSSPGRSYGQY
>TRBJ1-2|.|12|TRBV4-2
ASSQEAASQGYT
>TRBJ2-1|.|11|TRBV29-1
SLGRGDQGGQF
>TRBJ2-1|.|12|TRBV6-5
ASSYSTGGWKQF
>TRBJ2-4|.|13|TRBV10-2
ASSDPPVSKNIQY
>TRBJ1-1|.|14|TRBV6-1
ASSEPGSPRGIEAF
>TRBJ1-2|TRBD1|12|TRBV25-1
ASSEYDRGYGYT
>TRBJ1-5|.|16|TRBV4-1
ASSQDGVSGYSNQPQH